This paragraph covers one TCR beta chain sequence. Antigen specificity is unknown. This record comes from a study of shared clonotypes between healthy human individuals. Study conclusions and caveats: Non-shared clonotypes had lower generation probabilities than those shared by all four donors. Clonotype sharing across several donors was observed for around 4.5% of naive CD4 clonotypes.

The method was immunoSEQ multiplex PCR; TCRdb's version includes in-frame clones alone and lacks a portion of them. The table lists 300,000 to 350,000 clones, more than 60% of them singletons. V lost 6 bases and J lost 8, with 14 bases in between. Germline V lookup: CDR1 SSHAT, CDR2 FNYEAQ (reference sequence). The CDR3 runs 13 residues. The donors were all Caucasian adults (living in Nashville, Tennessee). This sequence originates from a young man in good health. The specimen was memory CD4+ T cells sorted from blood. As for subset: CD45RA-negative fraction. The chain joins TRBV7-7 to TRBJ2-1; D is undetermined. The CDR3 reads CASSYFSSDEQFF. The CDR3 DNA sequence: TGTGCCAGCAGTTATTTCTCGAGCGATGAGCAGTTCTTC.